This T cell receptor beta chain was identified during a study of shared clonotypes between healthy human individuals. Authors' data handling: Junction-only immunoSEQ data arrived without quality scores, meaning filtering differed. The data were produced by immunoSEQ multiplex PCR, yet TCRdb's version contains in-frame clones alone and is incomplete. V, J and clone size derive from that table, while D and trimming were established from the DNA sequence. This table has roughly 500,000 clones, about 79% appearing once. Healthy HIV-negative adults with no recent acute infections or vaccinations were recruited as donors. Trimming cost V 5 bases and J 4 bases, with 11 bases left between them. Germline-derived CDR1 and CDR2 are MNHEY and SMNVEV (reference sequence). The CDR3 consists of 13 residues.

Sequencing input: PBMCs. This sequence was found in a woman in her thirties or forties in good health. Some clones in this sample may be carry-over from other donors' samples. The chain has TRBV27 and TRBJ1-2; unclear D gene. The CDR3 spells CASSPRSLYGYTF. The CDR3 nucleotides are TGTGCCAGCAGTCCTCGCTCTCTCTATGGCTACACCTTC.